This T cell receptor (beta chain) was captured by sequencing in a study of T-cell reconstitution after alpha-beta-depleted transplantation in children. Whole-study findings and limits: Several hundred expanded graft clones reportedly supplied alpha-beta T cells about two months after transplant. The authors attributed T-cell counts and diversity one year after transplant mostly to newly produced T cells. Day-60 TCRbeta diversity that was high in some patients was derived from surviving recipient T cells and thymic progenitors.

As for this clonotype: Its antigen is not known.

The germline V and J ends were trimmed by 0 bases and 5 bases, with 6 bases remaining between them. Per the germline V gene, CDR1 is SGHDT and CDR2 is YYEEEE. This CDR3 comprises 13 residues. The authors prepared the TCRbeta library with unique molecular identifiers. Via MiXCR, TCRdb re-called the PCR reads, giving one row per CDR3 protein. This sample has under 50,000 distinct CDR3 sequences, with around half found just once. The receptor was derived from a boy younger than two with SCID, due to receive a stem cell transplant. V usage is TRBV5-6 and J usage is TRBJ1-5, with a weak D call TRBD1 (5 bases). Sequenced material: peripheral blood, taken before TCRalphabeta/CD19-depleted stem cell transplant. CDR3 loop: CASSLGRDQPQHF. CDR3 in DNA: TGTGCCAGCAGCTTGGGCAGGGATCAGCCCCAGCATTTT.